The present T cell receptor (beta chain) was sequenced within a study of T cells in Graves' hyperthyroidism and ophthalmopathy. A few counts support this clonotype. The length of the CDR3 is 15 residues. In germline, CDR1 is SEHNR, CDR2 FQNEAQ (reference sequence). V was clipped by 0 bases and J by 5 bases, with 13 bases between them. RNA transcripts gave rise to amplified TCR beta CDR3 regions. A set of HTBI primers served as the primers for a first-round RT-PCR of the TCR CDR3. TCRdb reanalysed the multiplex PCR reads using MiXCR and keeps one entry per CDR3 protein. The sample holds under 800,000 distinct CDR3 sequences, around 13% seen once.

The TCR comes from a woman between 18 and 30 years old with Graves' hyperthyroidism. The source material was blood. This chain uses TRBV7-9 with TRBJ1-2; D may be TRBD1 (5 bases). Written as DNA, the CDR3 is TGTGCCAGCAGCTTAGCTTCAGGGCTGGGATATGGCTACACCTTC. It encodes CASSLASGLGYGYTF.